This T cell receptor (beta chain) was retrieved from a study of cytomegalovirus exposure and HLA in healthy donors. General study findings and limits: In a later analysis, the majority of CMV-associated beta chains seemingly showed HLA restriction. Because they were indistinguishable, some V segments, including TRBV6-2 and TRBV6-3, were excluded.

CDR3 size: 15 residues. The V and J ends lost 5 bases and 0 bases, in that order; junction bases with no gene match: 4. The germline V gene encodes CDR1 MNHEY and CDR2 SMNVEV (reference sequence). On this clone itself: Its target is not known.

It was with 60 Vbeta and 13 Jbeta primers that the PCR ran. Clones were read by immunoSEQ multiplex PCR, and TCRdb kept only the in-frame ones, dropping some. The top ten hold about 1.8% of the sample, which has 150,000 to 200,000 clones, around 85% seen once. V gene TRBV27 combines with J gene TRBJ2-1, with TRBD2 identical over 7 bases. The sample was PBMCs. The sequence derives from a young man in good health and CMV-seronegative. The CDR3 is CASSNAGDSYNEQFF. The CDR3 nucleotides read TGTGCCAGCAGTAACGCGGGAGACTCCTACAATGAGCAGTTCTTC.